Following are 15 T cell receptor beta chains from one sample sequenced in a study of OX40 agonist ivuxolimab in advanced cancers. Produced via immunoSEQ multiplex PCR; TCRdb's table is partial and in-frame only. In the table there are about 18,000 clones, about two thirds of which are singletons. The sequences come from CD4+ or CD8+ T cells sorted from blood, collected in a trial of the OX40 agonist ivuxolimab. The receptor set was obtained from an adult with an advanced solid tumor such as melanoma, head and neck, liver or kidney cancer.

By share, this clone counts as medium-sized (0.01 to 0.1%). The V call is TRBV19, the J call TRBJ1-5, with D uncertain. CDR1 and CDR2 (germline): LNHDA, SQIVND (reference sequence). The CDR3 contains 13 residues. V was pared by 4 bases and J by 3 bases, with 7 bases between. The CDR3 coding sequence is TGTGCCAGTAGTAGAGGCATCAATCAGCCCCAGCATTTT. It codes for CASSRGINQPQHF.

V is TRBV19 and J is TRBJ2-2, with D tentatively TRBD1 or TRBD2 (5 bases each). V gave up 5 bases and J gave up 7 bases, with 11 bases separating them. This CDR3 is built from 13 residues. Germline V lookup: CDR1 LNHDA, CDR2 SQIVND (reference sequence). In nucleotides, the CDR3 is TGTGCCAGTAGTCCCAGGGCGGGCGGGGAGCTGTTTTTT. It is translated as CASSPRAGGELFF.

CDR3 coding DNA: TGCGCCAGCAGCTTGGGACAGGGCCTCCCCTGGGAGCAGTTCTTC. It specifies CASSLGQGLPWEQFF. V and J are TRBV5-1 and TRBJ2-1; TRBD1 matches at 7 bases. The CDR3 has 15 amino acids. CDR1 is SGHRS and CDR2 is YFSETQ in the germline V gene. With V trimmed by 0 bases and J by 10 bases, 10 bases remained unmatched.

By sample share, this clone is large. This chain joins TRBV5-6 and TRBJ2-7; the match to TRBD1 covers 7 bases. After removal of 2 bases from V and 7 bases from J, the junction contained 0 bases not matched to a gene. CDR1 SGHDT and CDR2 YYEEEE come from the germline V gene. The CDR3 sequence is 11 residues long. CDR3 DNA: TGTGCCAGCAGCTTCAGGGGGGAGCAGTACTTC. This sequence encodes CASSFRGEQYF.

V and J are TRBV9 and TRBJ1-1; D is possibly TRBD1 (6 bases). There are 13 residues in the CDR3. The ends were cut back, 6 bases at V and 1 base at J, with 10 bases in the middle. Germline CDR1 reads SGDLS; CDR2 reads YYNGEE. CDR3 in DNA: TGTGCCAGCACTACAGGGTCGAACACTGAAGCTTTCTTT. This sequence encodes CASTTGSNTEAFF. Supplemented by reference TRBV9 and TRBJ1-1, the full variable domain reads DSGVTQTPKHLITATGQRVTLRCSPRSGDLSVYWYQQSLDQGLQFLIQYYNGEERAKGNILERFSAQQFPDLHSELNLSSLELGDSALYFCASTTGSNTEAFFGQGTRLTVV.

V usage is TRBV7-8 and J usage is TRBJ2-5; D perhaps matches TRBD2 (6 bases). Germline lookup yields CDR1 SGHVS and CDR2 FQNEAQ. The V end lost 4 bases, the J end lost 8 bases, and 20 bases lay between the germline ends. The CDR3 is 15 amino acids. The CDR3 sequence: CASSYRGGAGFTQYF. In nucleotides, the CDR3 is TGTGCCAGCAGCTACCGCGGAGGGGCCGGGTTTACCCAGTACTTC.

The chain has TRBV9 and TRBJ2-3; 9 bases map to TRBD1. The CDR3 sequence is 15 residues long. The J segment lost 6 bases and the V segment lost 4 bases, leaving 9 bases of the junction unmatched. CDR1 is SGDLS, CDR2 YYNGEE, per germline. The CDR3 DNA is TGTGCCAGCAGCTCTCGGGACAGGGAAGGTGATACGCAGTATTTT. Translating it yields CASSSRDREGDTQYF. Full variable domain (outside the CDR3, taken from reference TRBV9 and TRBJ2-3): DSGVTQTPKHLITATGQRVTLRCSPRSGDLSVYWYQQSLDQGLQFLIQYYNGEERAKGNILERFSAQQFPDLHSELNLSSLELGDSALYFCASSSRDREGDTQYFGPGTRLTVL.

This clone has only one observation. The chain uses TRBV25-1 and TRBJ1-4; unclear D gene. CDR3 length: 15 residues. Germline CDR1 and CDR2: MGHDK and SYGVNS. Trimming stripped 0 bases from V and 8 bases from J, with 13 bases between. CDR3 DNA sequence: TGTGCCAGCAGTGAATATCGGATGGGGTCAGAAAAACTGTTTTTT. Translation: CASSEYRMGSEKLFF.

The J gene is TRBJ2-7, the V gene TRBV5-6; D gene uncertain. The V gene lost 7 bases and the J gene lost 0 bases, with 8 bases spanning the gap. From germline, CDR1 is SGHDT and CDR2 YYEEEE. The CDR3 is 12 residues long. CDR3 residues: CASQLYSYEQYF. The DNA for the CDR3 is TGTGCCAGCCAGTTATACTCCTACGAGCAGTACTTC.

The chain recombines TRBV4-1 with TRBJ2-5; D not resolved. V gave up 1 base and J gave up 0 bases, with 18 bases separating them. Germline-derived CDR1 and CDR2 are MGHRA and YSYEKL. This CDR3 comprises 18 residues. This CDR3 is CASSQVPPRASYQETQYF. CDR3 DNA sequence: TGCGCCAGCAGCCAAGTGCCTCCAAGGGCGTCGTACCAAGAGACCCAGTACTTC.

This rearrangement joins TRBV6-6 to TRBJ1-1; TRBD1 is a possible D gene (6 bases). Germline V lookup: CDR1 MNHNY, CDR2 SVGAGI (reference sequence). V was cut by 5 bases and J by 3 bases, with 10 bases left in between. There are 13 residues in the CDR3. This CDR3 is CASSQQGYTEAFF. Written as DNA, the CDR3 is TGTGCCAGCAGTCAACAGGGTTACACTGAAGCTTTCTTT.

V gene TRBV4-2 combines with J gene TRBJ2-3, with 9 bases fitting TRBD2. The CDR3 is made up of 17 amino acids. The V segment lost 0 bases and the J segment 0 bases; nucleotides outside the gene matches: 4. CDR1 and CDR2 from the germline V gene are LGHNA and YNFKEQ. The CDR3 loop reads CASSQEEAGGSTDTQYF. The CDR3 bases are TGTGCCAGCAGCCAAGAGGAGGCGGGAGGGAGCACAGATACGCAGTATTTT.

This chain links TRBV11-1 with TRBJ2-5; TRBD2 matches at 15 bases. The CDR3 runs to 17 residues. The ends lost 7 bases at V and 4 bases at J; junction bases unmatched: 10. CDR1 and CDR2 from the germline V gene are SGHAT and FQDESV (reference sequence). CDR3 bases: TGTGCCAGCACCCTAGGACTAGCGGGAGGGCCAGGAGAGACCCAGTACTTC. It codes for CASTLGLAGGPGETQYF.

The CDR3 DNA is TGTGCCAGTAGTATGGGCATTCCCTACGAGCAGTACTTC. The encoded protein is CASSMGIPYEQYF. The chain recombines TRBV19 with TRBJ2-7; D unresolved. Germline V gene sequence: CDR1 LNHDA, CDR2 SQIVND (reference sequence). Trimming left V 3 bases short and J 2 bases short, with 8 bases between. The CDR3 is 13 amino acids.

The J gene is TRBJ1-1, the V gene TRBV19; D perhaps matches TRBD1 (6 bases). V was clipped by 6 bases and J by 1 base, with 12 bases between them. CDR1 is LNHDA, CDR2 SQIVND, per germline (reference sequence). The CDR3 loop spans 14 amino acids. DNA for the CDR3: TGTGCCAGTAGGGACAGTCCTACGAACACTGAAGCTTTCTTT. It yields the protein CASRDSPTNTEAFF.